This TCR beta chain stems from a study of blood T cell repertoires in COVID-19. As for the study in general: T cells, B-cell-depleted T cells, or PBMCs supplied cDNA or gDNA.

V lost 2 bases, J lost 7 bases, and 1 base stayed unmatched. Germline-derived CDR1 and CDR2 are LNHDA and SQIVND (reference sequence). CDR3 length: 14 residues. Method: immunoSEQ multiplex PCR; TCRdb's copy keeps in-frame clones and lacks some. This table holds about 60,000 clones, 88% found once. The chain is built from TRBV19 and TRBJ1-6, with 8 positions matching TRBD1. The sequenced material came from peripheral blood. The TCR sequence derives from a human donor in a cohort sampled during active COVID-19. The CDR3 protein is CASSIQGANSPLHF. CDR3 coding DNA: TGTGCCAGTAGTATACAGGGGGCCAATTCACCCCTCCACTTT.